The T cell receptor (beta chain) described here comes from a study of T-cell memory formation after mild COVID-19. Looking at the study overall: There were largely donor-specific TCR clusters. Broader study findings: Whether second-wave clones peaking at day 37 were SARS-CoV-2 specific went unconfirmed. Contracting clones from day 15 to 85 had balanced CD4/CD8; later expanders favoured CD4+. Pre-infection memory already had some responding clones, implying cross-reactive memory joined.

Concerning this clonotype itself: Its antigen is undetermined.

CDR3 length: 15 amino acids. After removal of 5 bases from V and 6 bases from J, the junction contained 7 bases not matched to a gene. Germline V lookup: CDR1 SGHVS, CDR2 FNYEAQ. TCRdb called the 5' RACE reads again in MiXCR, with one record for every CDR3 protein. The table shows 300,000 to 400,000 distinct CDR3 sequences, with around 27% occurring only once. V is TRBV7-6 and J is TRBJ2-3, with 11 bases fitting TRBD2. Sequencing was carried out using PBMCs or a T cell subset sorted from them (not recorded which). The sequence was collected from an adult woman who had mild COVID-19 (a few samples of this study predate the infection). Cell type and time point are not known. CDR3 DNA: TGTGCCAGCAGCCAGCTACTAGCGGGGGTCGATACGCAGTATTTT. Translation gives CASSQLLAGVDTQYF.